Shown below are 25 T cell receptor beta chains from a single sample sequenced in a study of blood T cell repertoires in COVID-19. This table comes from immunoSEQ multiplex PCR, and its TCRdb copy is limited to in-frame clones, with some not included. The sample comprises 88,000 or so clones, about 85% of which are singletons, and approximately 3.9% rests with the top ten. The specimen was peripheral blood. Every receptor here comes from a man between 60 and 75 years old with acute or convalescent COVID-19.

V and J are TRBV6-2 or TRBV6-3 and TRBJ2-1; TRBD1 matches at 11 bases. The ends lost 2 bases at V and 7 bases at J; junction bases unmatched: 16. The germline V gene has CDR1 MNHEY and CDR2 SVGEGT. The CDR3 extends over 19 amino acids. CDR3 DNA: TGTGCCAGCAGTTACCCGAACGAAAAAGGACAGGGGGCACGAAATGAGCAGTTCTTC. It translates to CASSYPNEKGQGARNEQFF.

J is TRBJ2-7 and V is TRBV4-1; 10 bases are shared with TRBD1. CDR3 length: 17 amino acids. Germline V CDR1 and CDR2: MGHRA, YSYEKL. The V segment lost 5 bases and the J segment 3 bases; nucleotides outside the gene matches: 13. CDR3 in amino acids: CASSSGTGVIGVYEQYF. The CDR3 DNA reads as TGCGCCAGCAGCAGCGGGACAGGGGTTATCGGGGTCTACGAGCAGTACTTC.

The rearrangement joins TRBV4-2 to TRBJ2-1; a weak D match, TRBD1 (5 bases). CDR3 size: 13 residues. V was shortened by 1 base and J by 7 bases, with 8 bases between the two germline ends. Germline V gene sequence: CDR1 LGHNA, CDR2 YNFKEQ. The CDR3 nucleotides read TGTGCCAGCAGCCAAGTGGGGCAGAATGAGCAGTTCTTC. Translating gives CASSQVGQNEQFF.

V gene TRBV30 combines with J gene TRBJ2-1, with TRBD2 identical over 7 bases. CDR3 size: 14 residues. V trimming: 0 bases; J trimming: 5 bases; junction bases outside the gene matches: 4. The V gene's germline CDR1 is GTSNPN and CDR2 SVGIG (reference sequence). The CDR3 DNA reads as TGTGCCTGGAGTGTAGGGCTAGCGGACAATGAGCAGTTCTTC. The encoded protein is CAWSVGLADNEQFF.

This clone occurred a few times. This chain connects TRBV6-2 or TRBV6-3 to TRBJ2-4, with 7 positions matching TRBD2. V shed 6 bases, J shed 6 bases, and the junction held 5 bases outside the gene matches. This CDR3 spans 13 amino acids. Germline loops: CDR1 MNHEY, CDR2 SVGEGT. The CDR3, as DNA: TGTGCCAGCAGCTGGGGGGGAAGAAACATTCAGTACTTC. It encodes CASSWGGRNIQYF.

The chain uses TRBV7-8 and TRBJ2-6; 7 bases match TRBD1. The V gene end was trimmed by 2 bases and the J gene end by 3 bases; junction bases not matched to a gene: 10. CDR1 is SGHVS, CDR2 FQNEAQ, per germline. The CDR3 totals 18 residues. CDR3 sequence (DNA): TGTGCCAGCAGCTTAAGGGTAGGGGGCGTTAGTGGGGCCAACGTCCTGACTTTC. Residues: CASSLRVGGVSGANVLTF.

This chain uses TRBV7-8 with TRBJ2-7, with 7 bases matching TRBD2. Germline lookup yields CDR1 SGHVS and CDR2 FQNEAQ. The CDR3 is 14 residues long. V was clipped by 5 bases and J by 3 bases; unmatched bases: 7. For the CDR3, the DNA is TGTGCCAGCAGCCCGAGGGCGGGAGTCTACGAGCAGTACTTC. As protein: CASSPRAGVYEQYF.

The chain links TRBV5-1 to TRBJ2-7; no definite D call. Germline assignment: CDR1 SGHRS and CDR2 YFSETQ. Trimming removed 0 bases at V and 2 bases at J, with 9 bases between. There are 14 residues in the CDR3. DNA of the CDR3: TGCGCCAGCAGCTTGGCACAGATCCCCTACGAGCAGTACTTC. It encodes CASSLAQIPYEQYF.

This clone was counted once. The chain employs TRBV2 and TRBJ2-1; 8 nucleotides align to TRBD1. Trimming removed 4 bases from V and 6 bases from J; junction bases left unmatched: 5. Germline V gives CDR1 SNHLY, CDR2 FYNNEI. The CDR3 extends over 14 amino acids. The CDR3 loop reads CASSADRVGNEQFF. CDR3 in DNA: TGTGCCAGCAGTGCGGACAGGGTTGGCAATGAGCAGTTCTTC.

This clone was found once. CDR3 sequence (DNA): TGTGCCAGCAGTGAAGGGACTCCCTACGAGCAGTACTTC. Its protein is CASSEGTPYEQYF. The chain couples TRBV6-1 to TRBJ2-7, with a possible D match to TRBD2 (5 bases). The CDR3 covers 13 residues. Between the trimmed V and J ends, which lost 1 base and 2 bases, there was a span of 6 bases. CDR1 MNHNS and CDR2 SASEGT come from the germline V gene.

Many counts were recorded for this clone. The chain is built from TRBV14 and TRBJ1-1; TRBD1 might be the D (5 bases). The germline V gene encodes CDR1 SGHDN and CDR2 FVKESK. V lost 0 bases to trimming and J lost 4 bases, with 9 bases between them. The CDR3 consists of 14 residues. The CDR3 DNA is TGTGCCAGCAGCCAAGATCAGGGTGGCACTGAAGCTTTCTTT. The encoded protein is CASSQDQGGTEAFF.

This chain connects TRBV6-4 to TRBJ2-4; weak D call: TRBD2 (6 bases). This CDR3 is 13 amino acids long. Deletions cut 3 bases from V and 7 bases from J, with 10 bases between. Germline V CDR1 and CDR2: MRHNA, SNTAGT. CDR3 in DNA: TGTGCCAGCAGTGAGGCCCGGGGGAACATTCAGTACTTC. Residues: CASSEARGNIQYF.

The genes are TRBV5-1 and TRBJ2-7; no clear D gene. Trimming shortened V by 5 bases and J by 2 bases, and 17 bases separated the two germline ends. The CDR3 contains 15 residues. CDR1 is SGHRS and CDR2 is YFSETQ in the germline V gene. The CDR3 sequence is CASRYTTGAAYEQYF. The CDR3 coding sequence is TGCGCCAGCAGATACACAACTGGAGCAGCCTACGAGCAGTACTTC.

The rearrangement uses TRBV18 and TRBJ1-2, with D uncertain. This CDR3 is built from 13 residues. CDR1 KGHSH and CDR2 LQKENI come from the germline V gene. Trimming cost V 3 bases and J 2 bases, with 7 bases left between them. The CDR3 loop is CASSPSGNYGYTF. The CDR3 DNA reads TGTGCCAGCTCACCTAGCGGCAACTATGGCTACACCTTC.

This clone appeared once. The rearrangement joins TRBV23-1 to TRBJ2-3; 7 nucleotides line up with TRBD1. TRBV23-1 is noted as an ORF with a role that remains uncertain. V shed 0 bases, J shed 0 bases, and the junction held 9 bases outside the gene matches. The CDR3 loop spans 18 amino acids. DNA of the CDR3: TGCGCCAGCAGTCAATCACCCGGGACAGCGTCTAGCACAGATACGCAGTATTTT. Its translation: CASSQSPGTASSTDTQYF.

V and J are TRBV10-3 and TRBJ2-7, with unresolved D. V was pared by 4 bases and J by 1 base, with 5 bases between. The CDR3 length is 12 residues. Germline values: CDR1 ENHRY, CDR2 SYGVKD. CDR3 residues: CAISGRSYEQYF. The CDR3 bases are TGTGCCATCAGTGGGCGGTCCTACGAGCAGTACTTC.

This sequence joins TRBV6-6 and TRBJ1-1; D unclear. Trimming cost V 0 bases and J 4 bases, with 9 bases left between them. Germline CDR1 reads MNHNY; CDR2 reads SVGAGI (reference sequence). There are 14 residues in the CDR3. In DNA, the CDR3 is TGTGCCAGCAGTTACTCGGAGGTGGCCACTGAAGCTTTCTTT. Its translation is CASSYSEVATEAFF.

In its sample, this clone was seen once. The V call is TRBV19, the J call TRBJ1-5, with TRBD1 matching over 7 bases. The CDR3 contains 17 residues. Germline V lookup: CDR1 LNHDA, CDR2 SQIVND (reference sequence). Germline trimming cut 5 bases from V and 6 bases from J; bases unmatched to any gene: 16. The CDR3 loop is CASSATLQGIGGQPQHF. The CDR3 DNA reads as TGTGCCAGTAGTGCTACGCTACAGGGGATTGGGGGTCAGCCCCAGCATTTT. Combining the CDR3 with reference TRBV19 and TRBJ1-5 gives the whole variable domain DGGITQSPKYLFRKEGQNVTLSCEQNLNHDAMYWYRQDPGQGLRLIYYSQIVNDFQKGDIAEGYSVSREKKESFPLTVTSAQKNPTAFYLCASSATLQGIGGQPQHFGDGTRLSIL.

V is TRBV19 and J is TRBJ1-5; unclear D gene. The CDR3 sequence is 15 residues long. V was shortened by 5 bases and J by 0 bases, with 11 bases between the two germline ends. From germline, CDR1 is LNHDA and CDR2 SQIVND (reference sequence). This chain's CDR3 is CASSPNSNSNQPQHF. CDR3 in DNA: TGTGCCAGTAGTCCGAACTCAAATAGCAATCAGCCCCAGCATTTT.

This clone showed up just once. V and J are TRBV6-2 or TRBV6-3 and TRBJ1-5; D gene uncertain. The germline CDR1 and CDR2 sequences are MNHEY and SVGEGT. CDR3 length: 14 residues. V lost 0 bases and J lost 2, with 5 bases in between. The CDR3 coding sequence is TGTGCCAGCAGTTACTCGCAGGGCAATCAGCCCCAGCATTTT. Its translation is CASSYSQGNQPQHF.

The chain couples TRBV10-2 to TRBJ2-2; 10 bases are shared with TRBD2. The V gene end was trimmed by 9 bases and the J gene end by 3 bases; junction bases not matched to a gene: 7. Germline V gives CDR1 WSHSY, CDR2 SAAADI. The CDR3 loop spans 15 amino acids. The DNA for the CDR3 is TGCGCCAGTACACTAGCGGGGAGGCACACCGGGGAGCTGTTTTTT. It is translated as CASTLAGRHTGELFF.

The CDR3 DNA reads TGTGCCTGGGCGGGACAGCATAATTCACCCCTCCACTTT. Translation gives CAWAGQHNSPLHF. J is TRBJ1-6 and V is TRBV30; 7 bases are a match to TRBD1. CDR1 GTSNPN and CDR2 SVGIG come from the germline V gene (reference sequence). Losses at the gene ends were 5 bases for V and 5 bases for J; bases not matched to a gene: 3. The CDR3 runs to 13 residues.

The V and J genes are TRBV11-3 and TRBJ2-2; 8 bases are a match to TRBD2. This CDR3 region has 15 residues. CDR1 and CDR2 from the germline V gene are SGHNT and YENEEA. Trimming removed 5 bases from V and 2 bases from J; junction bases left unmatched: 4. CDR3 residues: CASSLSGVNTGELFF. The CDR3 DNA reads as TGTGCCAGCAGCCTTAGCGGGGTAAACACCGGGGAGCTGTTTTTT.

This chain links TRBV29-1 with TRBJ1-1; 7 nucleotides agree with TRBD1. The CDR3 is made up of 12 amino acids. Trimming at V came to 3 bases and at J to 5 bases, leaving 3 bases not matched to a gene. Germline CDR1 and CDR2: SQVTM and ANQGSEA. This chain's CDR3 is CSVERGRTEAFF. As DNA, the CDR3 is TGCAGCGTTGAGAGGGGGCGGACTGAAGCTTTCTTT.

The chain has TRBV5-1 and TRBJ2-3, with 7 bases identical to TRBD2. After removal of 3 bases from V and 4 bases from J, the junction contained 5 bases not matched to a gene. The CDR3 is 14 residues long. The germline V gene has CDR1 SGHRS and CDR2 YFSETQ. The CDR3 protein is CASSSQGRADTQYF. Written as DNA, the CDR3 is TGCGCCAGCAGCTCCCAAGGGAGGGCAGATACGCAGTATTTT.